A selection of T cell receptor beta chains follows, all from one sample in a study of PD-1 blockade in mismatch repair-deficient tumors. Only in-frame clones appear in the TCRdb table, and some are missing; sequencing was by immunoSEQ multiplex PCR. The sample contains about 84,000 clones, about 84% of which appear only once. This specimen consisted of peripheral blood, obtained 12 weeks after starting pembrolizumab. These receptors were obtained from an adult with mismatch repair-deficient cancer. CDR3s include the opening cysteine and the closing phenylalanine or tryptophan. Fields, in order: V gene, D gene, J gene, clone size, CDR3 protein, CDR3 DNA. A D gene is named only where the DNA matches it firmly. Clone size is given for some rows only: seen once, a few or many times, or a class if the clone is expanded.

TRBV11-2,NA,TRBJ1-3,NA,CASSSRPWAQDTIYF,TGTGCCAGCAGCTCGAGACCCTGGGCCCAGGACACCATATATTTT
TRBV6-1,TRBD2,TRBJ2-1,NA,CASSENRSGRVSSREFF,TGTGCCAGCAGTGAGAACCGTAGCGGGAGGGTTTCTTCTCGGGAGTTCTTC
TRBV13,TRBD2,TRBJ2-3,NA,CASSSLGGTSGRADTQYF,TGTGCCAGCAGCTCCCTTGGCGGGACTAGCGGGAGGGCAGATACGCAGTATTTT
TRBV5-6,NA,TRBJ1-5,NA,CASSLQGWDGQPQHF,TGTGCCAGCAGTTTACAGGGATGGGACGGTCAGCCCCAGCATTTT
TRBV6-6,TRBD2,TRBJ2-7,NA,CASSQTGTSGSYEQYF,TGTGCCAGCAGTCAAACCGGGACTAGCGGCTCCTACGAGCAGTACTTC
TRBV6-1,NA,TRBJ1-5,NA,CASSDSGTKPDQPQHF,TGTGCCAGCAGTGATTCGGGGACAAAGCCTGATCAGCCCCAGCATTTT
TRBV5-6,TRBD2,TRBJ2-5,NA,CASSSRWSSGSRETQYF,TGTGCCAGCAGCTCCCGATGGTCGAGCGGGAGTCGTGAGACCCAGTACTTC
TRBV4-1,NA,TRBJ1-2,NA,CASSRPGTYGYTF,TGCGCCAGCAGCCGCCCCGGGACCTATGGCTACACCTTC
TRBV4-1,TRBD2,TRBJ2-2,NA,CASSQDGTSGRVYTGELFF,TGCGCCAGCAGCCAAGACGGGACTAGCGGGAGGGTGTACACCGGGGAGCTGTTTTTT
TRBV5-1,TRBD1,TRBJ2-7,NA,CASSYAGTGAYEQYF,TGCGCCAGCAGCTATGCCGGGACAGGGGCCTACGAGCAGTACTTC
TRBV12-5,TRBD1,TRBJ1-1,NA,CASGSGGMSTEAFF,TGTGCTAGTGGTTCAGGGGGGATGAGCACTGAAGCTTTCTTT
TRBV5-4,TRBD2,TRBJ2-3,NA,CASGVIAGGPDTQYF,TGTGCCAGCGGGGTAATAGCGGGAGGGCCGGATACGCAGTATTTT
TRBV7-8,TRBD1,TRBJ2-7,NA,CASSLTSGQLYEQYF,TGTGCCAGCAGCTTAACCTCGGGACAGCTCTACGAGCAGTACTTC
TRBV5-6,NA,TRBJ1-4,few,CASSLEEDKLFF,TGTGCCAGCAGCTTGGAAGAGGATAAACTGTTTTTT
TRBV9,TRBD1,TRBJ2-1,NA,CASSVRGQGYNEQFF,TGTGCCAGCAGCGTGAGGGGACAGGGCTACAATGAGCAGTTCTTC
TRBV6-1,NA,TRBJ1-5,few,CASSPRRAGEQPQHF,TGTGCCAGCAGCCCACGGAGGGCCGGGGAACAGCCCCAGCATTTT
TRBV2,TRBD2,TRBJ2-1,NA,CASSTASGSSYNEQFF,TGTGCCAGCAGTACCGCTAGCGGGAGTTCCTACAATGAGCAGTTCTTC